Below are 29 T cell receptor beta chains sequenced from a single sample in a study of T cells after yellow fever vaccination. A single record per CDR3 protein comes from TCRdb applying MiXCR to the 5' RACE reads. The sample lists about 99,000 distinct CDR3 sequences; approximately 5.5% were seen once. The sequenced sample was CD8+ T cells sorted from PBMCs, obtained 10 days after the yellow fever booster vaccination. These receptors originate from a man aged 18 to 29 who received the YFV17D yellow fever vaccine.

This clonotype was detected a few times. This chain uses TRBV29-1 with TRBJ2-2; D remains unclear. Between the trimmed V and J ends, which lost 7 bases and 0 bases, there was a span of 12 bases. CDR1 and CDR2 from the germline V gene are SQVTM and ANQGSEA. This CDR3 has 14 amino acids. CDR3 sequence: CSGGPGSNTGELFF. Here the CDR3 DNA reads TGCAGCGGCGGACCGGGTTCGAACACCGGGGAGCTGTTTTTT.

This clonotype was recorded a few times. The rearrangement links TRBV4-3 to TRBJ1-6; no clear D. CDR1 and CDR2 (germline): LGHNA, YSLEER. CDR3 length: 17 amino acids. Trimming removed 1 base from V and 5 bases from J, with 15 bases in between. CDR3 nucleotides: TGCGCCAGCAGCCAAGGGGTGGGTGTGTCCGATAATTCACCCCTCCACTTT. This translates into CASSQGVGVSDNSPLHF.

The chain carries TRBV11-2 and TRBJ2-5, with TRBD2 as a possible D gene (6 bases). CDR3 size: 14 residues. Germline CDR1 and CDR2: SGHAT and FQNNGV. Trimming left V 2 bases short and J 4 bases short, with 11 bases between. CDR3 loop: CASSLLSGRETQYF. In DNA, the CDR3 is TGTGCCAGCAGCTTATTATCCGGGAGAGAGACCCAGTACTTC.

This clonotype was seen many times. J is TRBJ2-5 and V is TRBV7-8, with 8 bases identical to TRBD1. The J segment lost 6 bases and the V segment lost 3 bases, leaving 3 bases of the junction unmatched. Per the germline V gene, CDR1 is SGHVS and CDR2 is FQNEAQ. The length of the CDR3 is 13 residues. The CDR3 is CASSFGQGKTQYF. The CDR3 DNA is TGTGCCAGCAGCTTTGGACAGGGAAAGACCCAGTACTTC. Full variable domain (rest looked up from reference TRBV7-8 and TRBJ2-5): GAGVSQSPRYKVAKRGQDVALRCDPISGHVSLFWYQQALGQGPEFLTYFQNEAQLDKSGLPSDRFFAERPEGSVSTLKIQRTQQEDSAVYLCASSFGQGKTQYFGPGTRLLVL.

This clonotype came up a few times. J is TRBJ1-2 and V is TRBV29-1; D gene ambiguous. The germline V gene encodes CDR1 SQVTM and CDR2 ANQGSEA. With 4 bases removed from V and 5 bases from J, the gap between germline ends came to 8 bases. The CDR3 covers 11 residues. This chain's CDR3 is CSVGSVYGYTF. The CDR3 bases are TGCAGCGTTGGGTCAGTTTATGGCTACACCTTC.

This clonotype showed up just a few times. The chain has TRBV7-9 and TRBJ2-3; D remains unclear. CDR1 and CDR2 from the germline V gene are SEHNR and FQNEAQ (reference sequence). CDR3 size: 13 residues. CDR3 protein: CVSRLASTDTQYF. The CDR3 nucleotides are TGTGTTTCAAGATTGGCTAGCACAGATACGCAGTATTTT. Looking up the rest from reference TRBV7-9 and TRBJ2-3 gives the full variable domain: DTGVSQNPRHKITKRGQNVTFRCDPISEHNRLYWYRQTLGQGPEFLTYFQNEAQLEKSRLLSDRFSAERPKGSFSTLEIQRTEQGDSAMYLCVSRLASTDTQYFGPGTRLTVL.

The sample holds a few counts of this clonotype. The chain employs TRBV6-6 and TRBJ1-1; perhaps TRBD1 as D (5 bases). Germline V gives CDR1 MNHNY, CDR2 SVGAGI (reference sequence). Trimming stripped 4 bases from V and 5 bases from J, with 11 bases between. This CDR3 comprises 13 residues. In DNA form, the CDR3 reads TGTGCCAGCAGTTCTGGGGCGAAGACTGAAGCTTTCTTT. It codes for CASSSGAKTEAFF.

The chain combines TRBV6-6 with TRBJ1-2; D call uncertain. CDR3 length: 15 amino acids. Germline CDR1 and CDR2: MNHNY and SVGAGI (reference sequence). Trimming removed 4 bases at V and 1 base at J, with 13 bases between. The CDR3 spells CASSFPPGINYGYTF. CDR3 DNA sequence: TGTGCCAGCAGTTTCCCGCCGGGTATTAACTATGGCTACACCTTC.

This clonotype has more than one count but fewer than ten. The J gene is TRBJ2-5, the V gene TRBV5-1; 7 bases are shared with TRBD1. CDR1 SGHRS and CDR2 YFSETQ come from the germline V gene. J was trimmed by 3 bases and V by 0 bases; bases with no gene match: 5. The CDR3 is made up of 15 amino acids. The CDR3 loop reads CASSLAEGAEETQYF. Written as DNA, the CDR3 is TGCGCCAGCAGCTTGGCCGAGGGGGCGGAAGAGACCCAGTACTTC.

CDR3 in DNA: TGTGCCAGCTCACCAGGGGGCGAGACCGGGGAGCTGTTTTTT. It codes for CASSPGGETGELFF. The chain has TRBV18 and TRBJ2-2; TRBD1 is a possible D gene (6 bases). Deletions cut 2 bases from V and 5 bases from J, with 9 bases between. Germline loops: CDR1 KGHSH, CDR2 LQKENI. The CDR3 has 14 amino acids.

This clonotype occurred many times. The rearrangement uses TRBV4-1 and TRBJ2-7, with 7 positions matching TRBD1. The CDR3 is 14 amino acids. V shed 5 bases and J 2 bases; nucleotides not matched to a gene: 6. Germline lookup yields CDR1 MGHRA and CDR2 YSYEKL. The CDR3 nucleotides read TGCGCCAGCAGCTTTATGACAGGGACCTACGAGCAGTACTTC. It specifies CASSFMTGTYEQYF.

At least ten counts were recorded for this clonotype. The CDR3 coding sequence is TGTGCCAGCAGACCCAAGGGGTCTGCCTACGAGCAGTACGTC. Translating it yields CASRPKGSAYEQYV. This chain links TRBV28 with TRBJ2-7, with D possibly TRBD1 on 5 matching bases. V lost 6 bases and J 2 bases, leaving 14 bases between the germline ends. CDR3 length equals 14 residues. Germline V gene lookup returns CDR1 MDHEN and CDR2 SYDVKM.

In this sample, this clonotype turned up many times. The gene calls are TRBV7-6 and TRBJ2-1, with D perhaps given as TRBD1 or TRBD2 (5 bases each). This CDR3 has 15 residues. Germline CDR1 reads SGHVS; CDR2 reads FNYEAQ. V lost 1 base to trimming and J lost 7 bases, with 14 bases between them. The CDR3 here is CASSLGAGAGNEQFF. Here the CDR3 DNA reads TGTGCCAGCAGCTTAGGAGCCGGGGCCGGAAATGAGCAGTTCTTC.

This clonotype was recorded many times. The chain recombines TRBV15 with TRBJ2-5; possibly TRBD1 or TRBD2 for D (6 bases each). There are 14 residues in the CDR3. V lost 2 bases and J lost 5, with 12 bases in between. Germline V gene data show CDR1 as LNHNV and CDR2 as YYDKDF (reference sequence). The CDR3 DNA sequence: TGTGCCACCAGCAGACAGGGAGGACAGGAGACCCAGTACTTC. Encoded protein: CATSRQGGQETQYF.

This clonotype came up a few times. The chain uses TRBV5-1 and TRBJ2-7; D may be TRBD1 or TRBD2 (5 bases each). Trimming removed 4 bases at V and 5 bases at J, with 10 bases between. The germline gives CDR1 SGHRS, CDR2 YFSETQ. This CDR3 has 12 residues. CDR3 loop: CASSREGDEQYF. The CDR3 coding sequence is TGCGCCAGCAGCCGGGAAGGGGACGAGCAGTACTTC. The variable domain in full, completed from reference TRBV5-1 and TRBJ2-7, reads KAGVTQTPRYLIKTRGQQVTLSCSPISGHRSVSWYQQTPGQGLQFLFEYFSETQRNKGNFPGRFSGRQFSNSRSEMNVSTLELGDSALYLCASSREGDEQYFGPGTRLTVT.

This clonotype was seen a few times. V is TRBV6-2 or TRBV6-3 and J is TRBJ1-5; the D is unclear. V was pared by 3 bases and J by 3 bases, with 9 bases between. Looked up from germline, CDR1 is MNHEY and CDR2 is SVGEGT. The CDR3 runs to 14 residues. The CDR3, as DNA: TGTGCCAGCAGTTATGGGGAGATCAATCAGCCCCAGCATTTT. This translates into CASSYGEINQPQHF.

This clonotype was counted many times. J is TRBJ1-3 and V is TRBV4-3; D perhaps matches TRBD1 (5 bases). This CDR3 spans 14 amino acids. CDR1 LGHNA and CDR2 YSLEER come from the germline V gene. V was trimmed by 1 base and J by 6 bases, leaving 10 bases between them. The CDR3, as DNA: TGCGCCAGCAGCCAAGTACGGGGGGTAAACACCATATATTTT. Translated: CASSQVRGVNTIYF.

In this sample, this clonotype turned up a few times. The rearrangement uses TRBV12-3 or TRBV12-4 and TRBJ2-1; D perhaps matches TRBD1 (6 bases). Trimming took 3 bases from V and 9 from J, leaving 9 bases between them. The CDR3 extends over 12 amino acids. CDR3 sequence reads: CASSFVRGEQFF. CDR3 coding DNA: TGTGCCAGCAGTTTTGTCAGGGGTGAGCAGTTCTTC.

In DNA form, the CDR3 reads TGTGCGGTAGGACAGCCGACTAACTATGGCTACACCTTC. Translating gives CAVGQPTNYGYTF. V is TRBV6-5 and J is TRBJ1-2; perhaps TRBD1 as D (6 bases). The CDR3 contains 13 residues. CDR1 is MNHEY, CDR2 SVGAGI, per germline.

This clonotype was found a few times. V usage is TRBV7-9 and J usage is TRBJ1-2, with D hard to call. CDR3 length: 14 residues. Trimming removed 5 bases at V and 0 bases at J, with 10 bases between. The germline V gene has CDR1 SEHNR and CDR2 FQNEAQ (reference sequence). CDR3 bases: TGTGCCAGCAGCAAAAGTGAATCTAACTATGGCTACACCTTC. Amino acids: CASSKSESNYGYTF. The full variable domain, in which reference TRBV7-9 and TRBJ1-2 provide the parts outside the CDR3, is DTGVSQNPRHKITKRGQNVTFRCDPISEHNRLYWYRQTLGQGPEFLTYFQNEAQLEKSRLLSDRFSAERPKGSFSTLEIQRTEQGDSAMYLCASSKSESNYGYTFGSGTRLTVV.

The gene calls are TRBV7-9 and TRBJ2-7; 7 bases map to TRBD1. With 1 base clipped from V and 4 bases from J, the junction kept 10 bases outside the gene matches. Germline loops: CDR1 SEHNR, CDR2 FQNEAQ (reference sequence). The CDR3 has 16 residues. CDR3 sequence: CASSLGAAGGSYEQYF. CDR3 DNA: TGTGCCAGCAGCTTAGGCGCCGCAGGGGGTAGTTACGAGCAGTACTTC.

This clonotype appeared a few times. J is TRBJ2-6 and V is TRBV12-3 or TRBV12-4; TRBD1 matches at 7 bases. This CDR3 spans 17 amino acids. The V segment lost 4 bases and the J segment 0 bases; nucleotides outside the gene matches: 6. The CDR3 bases are TGTGCCAGCAGTTCCTCGGACAGGTACTCTGGGGCCAACGTCCTGACTTTC. Residues: CASSSSDRYSGANVLTF.

This clonotype was seen many times. The rearrangement joins TRBV5-6 to TRBJ2-3; no firm D call. V lost 0 bases, J lost 4 bases, and 3 bases lay in between. The germline gives CDR1 SGHDT, CDR2 YYEEEE. The CDR3 spans 12 residues. The CDR3 here is CASSLGSDTQYF. The CDR3 nucleotides read TGTGCCAGCAGCTTGGGGTCAGATACGCAGTATTTT.

Only a few counts were recorded for this clonotype. The gene calls are TRBV7-2 and TRBJ2-7, with 8 bases matching TRBD2. This CDR3 comprises 15 residues. The V segment lost 5 bases and the J segment 2 bases; nucleotides outside the gene matches: 8. Per germline, CDR1 SGHTA and CDR2 FQGNSA. The CDR3 reads CASSTPGGGPYEQYF. CDR3 nucleotides: TGTGCCAGCAGCACCCCGGGGGGGGGCCCCTACGAGCAGTACTTC.

This clonotype was seen a handful of times. This rearrangement joins TRBV7-2 to TRBJ2-3, with 9 nucleotides matching TRBD1. The V gene's germline CDR1 is SGHTA and CDR2 FQGNSA. The ends lost 5 bases at V and 5 bases at J; junction bases unmatched: 11. The CDR3 has 16 residues. CDR3 loop: CASSRGWTGAEDTQYF. CDR3 nucleotide sequence: TGTGCCAGCAGCCGGGGGTGGACAGGGGCGGAAGATACGCAGTATTTT.

The table lists this clonotype with a few counts. The chain links TRBV12-3 or TRBV12-4 to TRBJ2-7, with a possible D match to TRBD2 (5 bases). The V and J ends lost 5 bases and 7 bases respectively, with 9 bases between them. This CDR3 comprises 11 residues. In nucleotides, the CDR3 is TGTGCCAGCAGTCTACCGGGGGAGCAGTACTTC. Protein: CASSLPGEQYF.

In the case of this clonotype: It may be a read error: a sequence one base away is much more abundant. The chain is built from TRBV7-9 and TRBJ1-1; the D is unclear. Trimming shortened V by 2 bases and J by 4 bases, and 2 bases separated the two germline ends. Germline-derived CDR1 and CDR2 are SEHNR and FQNEAQ (reference sequence). CDR3 length equals 11 residues. CDR3 nucleotides: TGTGCCAGCAGCTTACCCACTGAAGCTTTCTTT. Translation gives CASSLPTEAFF.

This clonotype was seen only a few times. The chain employs TRBV6-4 and TRBJ2-5, with 9 bases fitting TRBD2. V was pared by 3 bases and J by 2 bases, with 4 bases of the junction left unmatched. The CDR3 has 15 residues. Germline V gene sequence: CDR1 MRHNA, CDR2 SNTAGT. The CDR3: CASSEGGGEQETQYF. The CDR3 DNA follows: TGTGCCAGCAGTGAAGGCGGGGGGGAACAAGAGACCCAGTACTTC.

The chain carries TRBV19 and TRBJ1-1; the D is unclear. Germline V gene data show CDR1 as LNHDA and CDR2 as SQIVND (reference sequence). V was cut by 5 bases and J by 2 bases, with 9 bases left in between. The CDR3 spans 13 residues. CDR3 sequence: CASSPGSNTEAFF. CDR3 nucleotide sequence: TGTGCCAGTAGTCCGGGTTCAAACACTGAAGCTTTCTTT. The whole variable domain, filled in from reference TRBV19 and TRBJ1-1, reads DGGITQSPKYLFRKEGQNVTLSCEQNLNHDAMYWYRQDPGQGLRLIYYSQIVNDFQKGDIAEGYSVSREKKESFPLTVTSAQKNPTAFYLCASSPGSNTEAFFGQGTRLTVV.